These T cell receptor beta chains were read from a single sample in a study of T cell changes during pregnancy in multiple sclerosis. Sequencing used immunoSEQ multiplex PCR; TCRdb keeps in-frame clones, though not all of them. The data show about 70,000 clones, about 90% seen once. Sample: CD4+ T cells from peripheral blood mononuclear cells, taken after pregnancy. All receptors come from a female donor with multiple sclerosis, enrolled in a pregnancy study. The conserved cysteine and the conserved F or W are not part of the CDR3 here. The D gene is left open where the match is weak.

TRBJ2-1,TRBV19,TRBD2,ASSIDPLAGVINEQF
TRBJ2-7,TRBV5-8,.,ASSDDRVPLYEQY
TRBJ2-7,TRBV28,TRBD2,ASSLWTSGSLYEQY
TRBJ1-6,TRBV7-9,.,ASSQTAYNSPLH
TRBJ2-3,TRBV10-3,.,AISDNTDTQY
TRBJ1-2,TRBV6-1,.,ASSEIPQGRGYT
TRBJ2-2,TRBV7-3,TRBD2,ASSLASGGASTGELF
TRBJ1-2,TRBV28,.,ASRRSGDWIGYT
TRBJ2-3,TRBV30,TRBD2,AWSVLAGGGTQY
TRBJ2-2,TRBV5-4,TRBD1,ASSEGQGTDTGELF
TRBJ2-2,TRBV6-5,.,ASSYFGAAVTGELF
TRBJ2-3,TRBV5-1,.,ASSPLRGSGTDTQY
TRBJ2-3,TRBV6-5,.,ASKKDSNTQY
TRBJ2-1,TRBV30,TRBD2,AWAGGPSGRSSSYNEQF
TRBJ2-1,TRBV7-9,TRBD2,ASSLEGTSGRII
TRBJ1-5,TRBV2,TRBD1,ASSEATGGGQPQH
TRBJ2-1,TRBV11-2,.,ASSLVLQGPAYNEQF
TRBJ1-2,TRBV6-1,.,ASSEESRGNGYT
TRBJ2-7,TRBV10-3,TRBD2,AISDGLAGVLSYEQY
TRBJ2-7,TRBV7-9,.,ASSLLQGAEQY
TRBJ1-2,TRBV6-5,.,ASSYSGAPNYGYT
TRBJ1-1,TRBV28,TRBD1,ASETGGWTEAF